This T cell receptor (beta chain) was recovered during a study of long-term antiretroviral therapy in people with HIV. Study findings and constraints: When set beside controls, HIV repertoires had CDR3 length ranges that were narrower. On ART adherence, viral resistance or therapy changes, no data were available. Patients on ART gained diversity, which nonetheless stayed below transplant donor controls.

Germline CDR1 and CDR2: SGHRS and YFSETQ. Trimming removed 4 bases from V and 0 bases from J, with 14 bases in between. CDR3 length equals 15 residues. The assay, immunoSEQ v3.0, was run at survey level. Measured with immunoSEQ multiplex PCR; TCRdb has only the in-frame clones, and not every one. Altogether 30,000 to 35,000 clones are present, approximately 75% being singletons, with the ten largest covering 3.4%. Among participants with HIV, every one received treatment in the United States. About this clone itself: Antigen specificity is unknown.

The sample in question was unsorted PBMCs, obtained 3 years after starting antiretroviral therapy. This TCR came from a man over 45 with HIV. The V gene is TRBV5-1, the J gene TRBJ2-7, with D perhaps given as TRBD1 or TRBD2 (5 bases each). This chain's CDR3 is CASSQSPGSSYEQYF. The CDR3 DNA reads as TGCGCCAGCAGCCAAAGTCCAGGGAGCTCCTACGAGCAGTACTTC. The full variable domain, in which reference TRBV5-1 and TRBJ2-7 provide the parts outside the CDR3, is KAGVTQTPRYLIKTRGQQVTLSCSPISGHRSVSWYQQTPGQGLQFLFEYFSETQRNKGNFPGRFSGRQFSNSRSEMNVSTLELGDSALYLCASSQSPGSSYEQYFGPGTRLTVT.